This T cell receptor (beta chain) was sequenced in a study of OX40 agonist ivuxolimab in advanced cancers. The germline gives CDR1 SGHVS, CDR2 FQNEAQ. The CDR3 contains 17 residues. V lost 2 bases, J lost 4 bases, and 9 bases stayed unmatched. In its sample, this clone was seen once. Sequencing used immunoSEQ multiplex PCR; TCRdb keeps in-frame clones, though not all of them. The data contain tens of thousands of clones, about 90% of them singletons. This TCR came from an adult with an advanced solid tumor such as melanoma, head and neck, liver or kidney cancer. The sample consisted of CD4+ or CD8+ T cells sorted from blood, taken in a trial of the OX40 agonist ivuxolimab. The chain is built from TRBV7-8 and TRBJ2-1; TRBD2 matches at 9 bases. CDR3 bases: TGTGCCAGCAGCTTACCTCTTAGCGGGAGTGGGTACAATGAGCAGTTCTTC. Its protein is CASSLPLSGSGYNEQFF. Looking up the rest from reference TRBV7-8 and TRBJ2-1 gives the full variable domain: GAGVSQSPRYKVAKRGQDVALRCDPISGHVSLFWYQQALGQGPEFLTYFQNEAQLDKSGLPSDRFFAERPEGSVSTLKIQRTQQEDSAVYLCASSLPLSGSGYNEQFFGPGTRLTVL.